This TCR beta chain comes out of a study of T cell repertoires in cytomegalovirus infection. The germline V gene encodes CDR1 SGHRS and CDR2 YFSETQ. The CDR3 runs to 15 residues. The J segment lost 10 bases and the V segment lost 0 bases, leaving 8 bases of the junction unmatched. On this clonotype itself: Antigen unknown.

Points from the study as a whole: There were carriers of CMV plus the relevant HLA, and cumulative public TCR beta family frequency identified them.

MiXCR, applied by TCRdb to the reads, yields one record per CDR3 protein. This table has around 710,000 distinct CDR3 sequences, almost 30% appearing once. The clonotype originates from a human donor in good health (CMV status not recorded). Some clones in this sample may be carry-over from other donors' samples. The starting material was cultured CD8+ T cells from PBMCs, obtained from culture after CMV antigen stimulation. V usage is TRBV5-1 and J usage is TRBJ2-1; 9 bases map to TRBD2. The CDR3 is CASSLGSGGTFEQFF. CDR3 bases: TGCGCCAGCAGCTTGGGGAGCGGGGGGACTTTCGAGCAGTTCTTC. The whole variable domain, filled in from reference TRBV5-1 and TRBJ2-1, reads KAGVTQTPRYLIKTRGQQVTLSCSPISGHRSVSWYQQTPGQGLQFLFEYFSETQRNKGNFPGRFSGRQFSNSRSEMNVSTLELGDSALYLCASSLGSGGTFEQFFGPGTRLTVL.